The present entry profiles one T cell receptor beta chain with its context. This clone was detected only a few times. Its antigen is not yet known. No base quality information exists; no much larger clone differs at one position. The data derive from a study of blood T cell repertoires in COVID-19 (dated by TCRdb to 2018 to 2020). As for the study more broadly: Samples from collaborators originated in the United States, Italy and Spain and spanned both the acute and convalescent phases of COVID-19. HLA class I and class II types, where available, came from metadata supplied by the sample provider rather than from assay-based typing. The repertoires were released in a freely available public database meant as a resource for research on the immune response to SARS-CoV-2. The samples were drawn from two sources: the first 160 participants of the ongoing ImmuneRACE study, and fewer than 1,500 subjects contributed by 6 global collaborators. The material from the prospective study consisted of cDNA or gDNA derived from T cells, B-cell-depleted T cells, or PBMCs. The sample metadata nearly always contained a de-identified subject ID, COVID-19 status, age in years and sex. The dataset comprised deeply sampled blood TCRbeta repertoires from subjects exposed to, actively infected with, or recovered from COVID-19. What the research found in general, with its limitations: The quantity of clinical and demographic metadata differed by source and by participant and was supplied without curation.

The collaborating institutions used their own protocols to collect whole blood in K2EDTA tubes. For TCRbeta analysis, collaborators shipped samples as frozen whole blood, isolated PBMCs, or DNA extracted from either of those sample types. TCRbeta CDR3 regions were amplified from genomic DNA using the immunoSEQ Assay, a bias-controlled multiplex PCR. The paper's data handling went like this. The number of nucleated cells in each sample was estimated from the amplification of reference gene primers within the assay. To quantify the absolute abundance of each unique TCRbeta CDR3 rearrangement, sequence reads were collapsed and filtered. For each sample, productive Simpson clonality was calculated as the square root of Simpson's diversity index across productive rearrangements. As stored in TCRdb, this immuneACCESS dataset retains in-frame rearrangements with V and J assigned. A fraction of the clones does not appear; measured against another copy, unresolved V genes explain less than half of the discrepancy, and the remainder lacks a known reason. V, J and clone size are taken as reported in that table, and D and trimming were inferred from the DNA itself. The sample table lists roughly 100,000 clones, 75% to 90% of them with a count of one. 18% of the sample is held by the ten biggest clonotypes.

Between the V and J ends, shortened by 2 bases and 7 bases respectively, the junction contains 15 bases. From the cysteine up to the phenylalanine, the CDR3 has a length of 14 residues. Only the CDR3 part of the read is kept: 42 bases, read in frame from the first base. CDR1 and CDR2, looked up from the germline V gene, are SQVTM and ANQGSEA. The source is a woman older than 75 with acute or convalescent COVID-19. Sequenced material: peripheral blood. The chain is made from TRBV29-1 and TRBJ2-1; the D gene is unclear. The CDR3 in this case is CSVENPAQVNEQFF. The DNA reads as follows: TGCAGCGTTGAAAACCCCGCTCAGGTGAATGAGCAGTTCTTC.